The clone carrying this TCR beta chain was counted only a few times. During its preparation, the TCRbeta library received unique molecular identifiers. TCRdb re-called the PCR reads through MiXCR, storing one row per CDR3 protein. Among about 270,000 distinct CDR3 sequences, more than 8% were seen once, and the ten largest hold 10%. The entry originates in a study of T-cell reconstitution after alpha-beta-depleted transplantation in children. Germline values: CDR1 SGDLS, CDR2 YYNGEE. The CDR3 runs to 15 residues. With 2 bases removed from V and 0 bases from J, the gap between germline ends came to 6 bases.

The input for sequencing was PBMCs from the stem cell graft donor, taken from the stem cell graft. The rearrangement uses TRBV9 and TRBJ2-6; no definite D call. This receptor was taken from a human donor who donated a stem cell graft to a child with SCID. DNA of the CDR3: TGTGCCAGCAGCGTGCCCCGCTCTGGGGCCAACGTCCTGACTTTC. It is translated as CASSVPRSGANVLTF.